Below, 6 T cell receptor beta chains from the same sample are listed, as sequenced in a study of T cells in Graves' hyperthyroidism and ophthalmopathy. TCR beta CDR3 region amplification was performed from RNA transcripts. The TCR CDR3 first-round RT-PCR relied on the HTBI primer set. TCRdb re-called the multiplex PCR reads with MiXCR, one entry per CDR3 protein. The profile shows 390,000 or so distinct CDR3 sequences, about 15% of them singletons. Sequenced sample: blood. The source of these receptors is a man younger than 30 with Graves' ophthalmopathy.

There are many counts of this clonotype. The genes are TRBV6-2 or TRBV6-3 and TRBJ1-2; D remains unclear. V was clipped by 1 base and J by 2 bases, with 8 bases between them. Germline V gene sequence: CDR1 MNHEY, CDR2 SVGEGT. The CDR3 consists of 14 residues. CDR3 nucleotide sequence: TGTGCCAGCAGTTACTATCCAGGAAACTATGGCTACACCTTC. Translated, it gives CASSYYPGNYGYTF.

The table lists this clonotype with many counts. V gene TRBV11-3 combines with J gene TRBJ1-1; tentatively, D is TRBD1 (5 bases). Germline loops: CDR1 SGHNT, CDR2 YENEEA. The CDR3 covers 13 residues. V lost 6 bases to trimming and J lost 3 bases, with 11 bases between them. The CDR3 DNA is TGTGCCAGCAGTTCTCAGGGTGACACTGAAGCTTTCTTT. Protein product: CASSSQGDTEAFF.

This clonotype has at least ten counts. The chain couples TRBV7-9 to TRBJ1-5; weak D call: TRBD1 (5 bases). The CDR3 covers 14 residues. Germline loops: CDR1 SEHNR, CDR2 FQNEAQ (reference sequence). V lost 1 base to trimming and J lost 4 bases, with 8 bases between them. The CDR3, as DNA: TGTGCCAGCAGCTTAGGGGACGGTAATCAGCCCCAGCATTTT. It encodes CASSLGDGNQPQHF.

The rearrangement uses TRBV14 and TRBJ1-6, with a weak D call TRBD1 (5 bases). The CDR3 spans 14 residues. Trimming pared 7 bases from V and 9 bases from J, leaving 16 bases between. The germline gives CDR1 SGHDN, CDR2 FVKESK. The CDR3: CASNSGRIVSPLHF. In nucleotides, the CDR3 is TGTGCCAGCAATTCAGGGAGGATCGTTTCACCCCTCCACTTT. Drawing the rest from reference TRBV14 and TRBJ1-6, the complete variable domain is EAGVTQFPSHSVIEKGQTVTLRCDPISGHDNLYWYRRVMGKEIKFLLHFVKESKQDESGMPNNRFLAERTGGTYSTLKVQPAELEDSGVYFCASNSGRIVSPLHFGNGTRLTVT.

This clonotype was picked up many times. The chain is built from TRBV20-1 and TRBJ2-7; D perhaps matches TRBD2 (5 bases). V lost 6 bases and J 0 bases, leaving 15 bases between the germline ends. Germline V gives CDR1 DFQATT, CDR2 SNEGSKA (reference sequence). The CDR3 has 14 amino acids. The CDR3 spells CSATTQRSSYEQYF. DNA for the CDR3: TGCAGTGCGACGACTCAGCGGAGCTCCTACGAGCAGTACTTC.

This clonotype was detected only a few times. The gene calls are TRBV20-1 and TRBJ2-3; 7 bases agree with TRBD2. CDR1 DFQATT and CDR2 SNEGSKA come from the germline V gene (reference sequence). V lost 3 bases, J lost 6 bases, and 9 bases stayed unmatched. This CDR3 region has 14 residues. The CDR3 DNA reads TGCAGTGCTAGTTTGGGGAGGGAAGTGGATACGCAGTATTTT. This sequence encodes CSASLGREVDTQYF.